These T cell receptor beta chains were read from a single sample in a study of blood T cells in healthy people across ages. TCRdb fed the 5' RACE reads into MiXCR, producing one record per CDR3 protein. The table lists 1.2 million to 1.5 million distinct CDR3 sequences, roughly 40% of them singletons. Sequenced: blood. These receptors were obtained from a woman aged 18 to 35 in good health. CDR3s include the opening cysteine and the closing phenylalanine or tryptophan. A D gene is named only where the DNA matches it firmly. Some rows have no size entry. The others give once, few or many, or a class for an expanded clone.

TRBJ1-4,TRBV14,TRBD1,-,TGTGCCAGCAGCCAAAAACCCAGGGGGCAACGCGGGAATGAAAAACTGTTTTTT,CASSQKPRGQRGNEKLFF
TRBJ1-2,TRBV5-1,-,-,TGCGCCAGCAACAGGGACTCCTATGGCTACACCTTC,CASNRDSYGYTF
TRBJ2-5,TRBV6-5,TRBD2,few,TGTGCCAGCAGTTACTCGTCTGCGGGAGAGGAGACCCAGTACTTC,CASSYSSAGEETQYF
TRBJ2-3,TRBV10-3,-,-,TGTGCCATCAGCCTCCCGGAAGTGGATACGCAGTATTTT,CAISLPEVDTQYF
TRBJ2-5,TRBV2,-,many,TGTGCCAGCAGGGACTTACAAGAGACCCAGTACTTC,CASRDLQETQYF
TRBJ2-1,TRBV5-1,-,-,TGCGCCAGCAGCTTGGTTGCGGCAGCGCGATACAATGAGCAGTTCTTC,CASSLVAAARYNEQFF
TRBJ2-1,TRBV7-9,TRBD1,few,TGTGCCAGCAGCTTAGGGGCACAGGGGGCGAGCCATGAGCAGTTCTTC,CASSLGAQGASHEQFF
TRBJ2-2,TRBV5-5,TRBD2,few,TGTGCCAGCAGCTTGGAGCGGGGAACCGGGGAGCTGTTTTTT,CASSLERGTGELFF
TRBJ1-4,TRBV28,TRBD1,-,TGTGCCAGCGGGACAGGGTCCGAAAAACTGTTTTTT,CASGTGSEKLFF
TRBJ1-6,TRBV7-9,-,-,TGTGCCAGCAGCTTAGTTTTAGGGAGGATTGATTCACCCCTCCACTTT,CASSLVLGRIDSPLHF
TRBJ1-5,TRBV12-3/TRBV12-4,-,-,TGTGCCAGCAGTTTAACTCCCAGGGGTTCAGATCAGCCCCAGCATTTT,CASSLTPRGSDQPQHF
TRBJ1-5,TRBV6-5,-,-,TGTGCCGGCAGTTACTCGACGGATCAGCCCCAGCATTTT,CAGSYSTDQPQHF
TRBJ2-7,TRBV12-3/TRBV12-4,TRBD1,-,TGTGCCAGCAGTTTAACACAGGGGGGCTACGAGCAGTACTTC,CASSLTQGGYEQYF
TRBJ2-7,TRBV25-1,-,few,TGTGCCAGCAGTGAATCCCTGATCGACTCCTACGAGCAGTACTTC,CASSESLIDSYEQYF
TRBJ2-1,TRBV18,-,-,TGTGCCAGCTCACCACGGAAGACCAGCCTCAATGAGCAGTTCTTC,CASSPRKTSLNEQFF
TRBJ2-7,TRBV6-1,-,-,TGTGCCAGCCGTCAAAGCAGTGAAACCTACGAGCAGTACTTC,CASRQSSETYEQYF
TRBJ2-2,TRBV2,TRBD1,many,TGTGCCAGCAGTGAATGGGGGGGACAGGGGGCGAACACCGGGGAGCTGTTTTTT,CASSEWGGQGANTGELFF
TRBJ1-2,TRBV9,-,-,TGTGCCAGCAGCCCAAGCGCTGACTATGGCTACACCTTC,CASSPSADYGYTF
TRBJ2-7,TRBV11-2,-,few,TGTGCCAGCAGTTACCAGGGGTTAGGCTACGAGCAGTACTTC,CASSYQGLGYEQYF
TRBJ1-5,TRBV6-2/TRBV6-3,TRBD1,-,TGTGCCAGCAGTATCCGACAGGGCAGCAATCAGCCCCAGCATTTT,CASSIRQGSNQPQHF
TRBJ1-6,TRBV7-9,-,once,TGTGCCAGCAGCTTAAGCCAGAACTATAATTCACCCCTCCACTTT,CASSLSQNYNSPLHF
TRBJ2-7,TRBV5-1,-,-,-,CASSFGPGYEQYF
TRBJ1-1,TRBV28,-,-,TGTGCCAGCGGCATCTGGGGGACTGAAGCTTTCTTT,CASGIWGTEAFF
TRBJ2-5,TRBV6-1,TRBD2,few,TGTGCCAGCATCCGGACTAGCGTCGACAATGAGCAGTACTTC,CASIRTSVDNEQYF
TRBJ2-4,TRBV10-3,TRBD2,-,TGTGCCATCAGTGGCCTAGCGGACAATGAGCAGTACTTC,CAISGLADNEQYF
TRBJ1-2,TRBV6-1,-,-,TGTGCCAGCAGGAAAGGGGGGCTCAGCTATGGCTACACCTTC,CASRKGGLSYGYTF
TRBJ2-3,TRBV2,TRBD2,few,TGTGCCAGCAGTACCTTAGAACTAGCGGCTAGCACAGATACGCAGTATTTT,CASSTLELAASTDTQYF
TRBJ2-1,TRBV12-3/TRBV12-4,-,few,TGTGCCAGCAGTTCCGACGGGGGGCCGTACAATGAGCAGTTCTTC,CASSSDGGPYNEQFF
TRBJ2-1,TRBV12-3/TRBV12-4,TRBD2,few,TGTGCCAGCAGTTTAGTTGGGGGGGTTCAGTTCTTC,CASSLVGGVQFF
TRBJ1-1,TRBV4-2,-,few,TGTGCCAGCAGCCCAAGAAACGCCCCTTGGACTGAAGCTTTCTTT,CASSPRNAPWTEAFF
TRBJ2-7,TRBV28,-,-,TGTGCCAGCAGTTTACAGAGTCTACTTATAGAGCAGTACTTC,CASSLQSLLIEQYF
TRBJ1-1,TRBV20-1,-,few,TGCAGTGCTAGACTCGGAGGGGAAAACACTGAAGCTTTCTTT,CSARLGGENTEAFF
TRBJ2-3,TRBV5-1,-,-,TGCGCCAGCAGCTTGATGGAGACAAGCACAAATACGCAGTATTTT,CASSLMETSTNTQYF
TRBJ1-1,TRBV12-3/TRBV12-4,-,-,TGTGCCAGCACCCTAGCCGGACAGTTCTCAGAAGCTTTCTTT,CASTLAGQFSEAFF
TRBJ2-1,TRBV12-3/TRBV12-4,TRBD1,-,TGTGCCAGCAGGGGACAGGGGCACAATGAGCAGTTCTTC,CASRGQGHNEQFF
TRBJ2-6,TRBV6-1,TRBD1,-,TGTGCAGCAGGGACAGGACGCTCTGGGGCCAACGTCCTGACTTTC,CAAGTGRSGANVLTF
TRBJ2-3,TRBV13,-,few,TGTGCCAGCAGCTTGCCGGGGTACACAGATACGCAGTATTTT,CASSLPGYTDTQYF
TRBJ1-2,TRBV6-5,TRBD1,many,TGTGCCAGCAGTCGGACAGGGGGCAACTATGGCTACACCTTC,CASSRTGGNYGYTF
TRBJ2-5,TRBV12-3/TRBV12-4,TRBD2,few,TGTGCCAGCAGTCCGGGACTAGCGGGATCAAGAGAGACCCAGTACTTC,CASSPGLAGSRETQYF
TRBJ2-1,TRBV25-1,TRBD2,-,TGTGCCAGCAGCCCCTTTCTAGCGGGGGGAGACAATGAGCAGTTCTTC,CASSPFLAGGDNEQFF
TRBJ2-5,TRBV12-3/TRBV12-4,-,-,TGTGCCAGCAGTTTTCTGGGCGAGGTGGATGAGCAGTACTTC,CASSFLGEVDEQYF
TRBJ2-1,TRBV20-1,-,few,TGCAGTGCTAGCGGGGGCGGGATCGCCTACAATGAGCAGTTCTTC,CSASGGGIAYNEQFF